A single sample is the source of the 32 T cell receptor beta chains below, sequenced in a study of blood T cell repertoires in COVID-19. Sequencing was performed with immunoSEQ multiplex PCR; in TCRdb, only in-frame clones are kept and a portion is missing. This table holds approximately 61,000 clones, roughly 80% found once. Sample: peripheral blood. The receptors were gathered from a man between 65 and 85 years old with acute or convalescent COVID-19.

This clone was picked up a small number of times. This chain links TRBV14 with TRBJ2-5; no clear D. The CDR3 extends over 15 amino acids. Germline V lookup: CDR1 SGHDN, CDR2 FVKESK. Trimming removed 0 bases at V and 3 bases at J, with 11 bases between. CDR3 nucleotides: TGTGCCAGCAGCCAAGATCTTGCTAGAAAAGAGACCCAGTACTTC. Encoded protein: CASSQDLARKETQYF.

V usage is TRBV5-4 and J usage is TRBJ2-7; D perhaps matches TRBD2 (7 bases). CDR1 is SGHNT and CDR2 is YYREEE in the germline V gene (reference sequence). Trimming took 3 bases from V and 0 from J, leaving 16 bases between them. The CDR3 runs 16 residues. The DNA of the CDR3 is TGTGCCAGCAGCTCTATAGGGGGGGATAGCTCCTACGAGCAGTACTTC. Translation gives CASSSIGGDSSYEQYF. The complete variable domain, with remaining parts taken from reference TRBV5-4 and TRBJ2-7, reads ETGVTQSPTHLIKTRGQQVTLRCSSQSGHNTVSWYQQALGQGPQFIFQYYREEENGRGNFPPRFSGLQFPNYSSELNVNALELDDSALYLCASSSIGGDSSYEQYFGPGTRLTVT.

The chain uses TRBV9 and TRBJ2-3; 10 nucleotides agree with TRBD2. Per the germline V gene, CDR1 is SGDLS and CDR2 is YYNGEE. V was clipped by 4 bases and J by 4 bases; unmatched bases: 6. The CDR3 loop spans 15 amino acids. The CDR3 DNA is TGTGCCAGCAGCCTCGGGACTAGCGCGTCAGATACGCAGTATTTT. Amino acid sequence: CASSLGTSASDTQYF.

The V and J genes are TRBV6-5 and TRBJ1-5, with D unclear. Trimming took 0 bases from V and 3 from J, leaving 6 bases between them. The germline CDR1 and CDR2 sequences are MNHEY and SVGAGI. This CDR3 region has 14 residues. CDR3 DNA: TGTGCCAGCAGTTACTCCGGGGTCAATCAGCCCCAGCATTTT. It specifies CASSYSGVNQPQHF.

The chain is built from TRBV29-1 and TRBJ1-1; 9 bases fit TRBD1. Looked up from germline, CDR1 is SQVTM and CDR2 is ANQGSEA. The CDR3 extends over 14 amino acids. V trimming: 7 bases; J trimming: 0 bases; junction bases outside the gene matches: 6. The CDR3 here is CSGTQGAMNTEAFF. For the CDR3, the DNA is TGCAGCGGCACACAGGGGGCTATGAACACTGAAGCTTTCTTT. Full variable domain (remainder filled in from reference TRBV29-1 and TRBJ1-1): SAVISQKPSRDICQRGTSLTIQCQVDSQVTMMFWYRQQPGQSLTLIATANQGSEATYESGFVIDKFPISRPNLTFSTLTVSNMSPEDSSIYLCSGTQGAMNTEAFFGQGTRLTVV.

CDR3 loop: CASSDRGRQSGELFF. The CDR3 DNA follows: TGTGCCAGCAGCGACAGGGGGAGACAGTCCGGGGAGCTGTTTTTT. The chain carries TRBV6-5 and TRBJ2-2, with TRBD1 matching over 9 bases. The germline V gene encodes CDR1 MNHEY and CDR2 SVGAGI. The CDR3 sequence is 15 residues long. Germline trimming cut 6 bases from V and 6 bases from J; bases unmatched to any gene: 8.

The chain links TRBV24-1 to TRBJ2-7; 10 nucleotides align to TRBD1. The CDR3 consists of 15 residues. Germline V gives CDR1 KGHDR, CDR2 SFDVKD. V trimming: 4 bases; J trimming: 4 bases; junction bases outside the gene matches: 6. The CDR3 sequence is CATSDTGTGDYEQYF. CDR3 DNA: TGTGCCACCAGTGACACCGGGACAGGGGATTACGAGCAGTACTTC.

The chain couples TRBV11-2 to TRBJ1-4; no reliable D call. CDR1 is SGHAT, CDR2 FQNNGV, per germline. V was shortened by 1 base and J by 5 bases, with 11 bases between the two germline ends. The CDR3 is made up of 15 amino acids. The CDR3 spells CASSLVPRLNEKLFF. The CDR3 DNA sequence: TGTGCCAGCAGCTTAGTCCCCAGACTGAATGAAAAACTGTTTTTT.

V gene TRBV24-1 combines with J gene TRBJ2-6; TRBD1 aligns across 10 bases. This CDR3 is built from 18 residues. Trimming at V came to 1 base and at J to 1 base, leaving 3 bases not matched to a gene. Germline loops: CDR1 KGHDR, CDR2 SFDVKD. The CDR3 is CATSDFGDRGSGANVLTF. The CDR3 bases are TGTGCCACCAGTGATTTCGGGGACAGGGGATCTGGGGCCAACGTCCTGACTTTC.

This chain joins TRBV7-2 and TRBJ2-5, with D unclear. The V end lost 5 bases, the J end lost 2 bases, and 3 bases lay between the germline ends. CDR3 length: 11 amino acids. Looked up from germline, CDR1 is SGHTA and CDR2 is FQGNSA. The CDR3 DNA is TGTGCCAGCAGCCCACAAGAGACCCAGTACTTC. Translated: CASSPQETQYF. The entire variable domain, with the rest obtained from reference TRBV7-2 and TRBJ2-5, is as follows: GAGVSQSPSNKVTEKGKDVELRCDPISGHTALYWYRQSLGQGLEFLIYFQGNSAPDKSGLPSDRFSAERTGGSVSTLTIQRTQQEDSAVYLCASSPQETQYFGPGTRLLVL.

J is TRBJ2-3 and V is TRBV3-1 (or the pseudogene TRBV3-2), with D hard to call. V gave up 4 bases and J gave up 0 bases, with 14 bases separating them. Germline V CDR1 and CDR2: LGHDT, YNNKEL (reference sequence). This CDR3 region has 16 residues. The CDR3 DNA sequence: TGTGCCAGCAGCCCTCCCTATTACTCTAGCACAGATACGCAGTATTTT. Its protein product is CASSPPYYSSTDTQYF.

The chain carries TRBV11-1 and TRBJ2-5; 9 nucleotides align to TRBD2. The CDR3 runs 16 residues. J lost 4 bases, V lost 1 base, and 7 bases had no gene match. The germline CDR1 and CDR2 sequences are SGHAT and FQDESV (reference sequence). This chain's CDR3 is CASSLDPRGGGETQYF. CDR3 DNA sequence: TGTGCCAGCAGCTTAGATCCGCGGGGGGGCGGAGAGACCCAGTACTTC.

The V gene is TRBV14, the J gene TRBJ2-7, with 7 bases lining up with TRBD1. Trimming cost V 4 bases and J 4 bases; bases outside gene matches: 7. The CDR3 has 14 amino acids. CDR1 is SGHDN, CDR2 FVKESK, per germline. The CDR3 sequence is CASSPRGGWYEQYF. CDR3 DNA sequence: TGTGCCAGCAGCCCCCGAGGGGGCTGGTACGAGCAGTACTTC.

V usage is TRBV20-1 and J usage is TRBJ2-5; possible D gene TRBD2, 5 bases. Per the germline V gene, CDR1 is DFQATT and CDR2 is SNEGSKA (reference sequence). Trimming removed 7 bases at V and 5 bases at J, with 11 bases between. This CDR3 has 11 residues. The CDR3 DNA follows: TGCAGTGGAGGGTTCGGGGAGACCCAGTACTTC. Translated, it gives CSGGFGETQYF.

V is TRBV28 and J is TRBJ1-1; no firm D call. The CDR3 is 13 residues long. Germline loops: CDR1 MDHEN, CDR2 SYDVKM. V was pared by 3 bases and J by 7 bases, with 12 bases between. The CDR3 DNA is TGTGCCAGCAGTTTCGGAGGTAGTGGTGAAGCTTTCTTT. Translating it yields CASSFGGSGEAFF.

The chain couples TRBV5-4 to TRBJ2-7; no reliable D call. Germline CDR1 SGHNT, CDR2 YYREEE (reference sequence). The CDR3 covers 15 residues. V gave up 4 bases and J gave up 0 bases, with 14 bases separating them. This chain's CDR3 is CASSPGTVSSYEQYF. The CDR3 nucleotides are TGTGCCAGCAGCCCAGGCACTGTCAGCTCCTACGAGCAGTACTTC.

V is TRBV29-1 and J is TRBJ2-5; possibly TRBD1 for D (6 bases). The CDR3 is 14 amino acids. V lost 3 bases to trimming and J lost 2 bases, with 13 bases between them. Germline V gives CDR1 SQVTM, CDR2 ANQGSEA. CDR3 loop: CSVELVQGQETQYF. CDR3 coding DNA: TGCAGCGTTGAGCTGGTACAGGGACAAGAGACCCAGTACTTC.

The chain couples TRBV19 to TRBJ1-3; D is perhaps TRBD1 (5 bases). Trimming removed 3 bases from V and 0 bases from J, with 9 bases in between. The CDR3 is 15 amino acids. Germline V gene lookup returns CDR1 LNHDA and CDR2 SQIVND (reference sequence). DNA for the CDR3: TGTGCCAGTAGTATTCAGGGTGCCTCTGGAAACACCATATATTTT. As protein: CASSIQGASGNTIYF.

The chain uses TRBV28 and TRBJ2-7; no reliable D call. V was pared by 2 bases and J by 3 bases, with 11 bases between. The CDR3 sequence is 14 residues long. The germline gives CDR1 MDHEN, CDR2 SYDVKM. CDR3 sequence (DNA): TGTGCCAGCAGTTTAAGGCAGGTGGACTACGAGCAGTACTTC. As protein: CASSLRQVDYEQYF. The full variable domain, with the rest looked up from reference TRBV28 and TRBJ2-7, is DVKVTQSSRYLVKRTGEKVFLECVQDMDHENMFWYRQDPGLGLRLIYFSYDVKMKEKGDIPEGYSVSREKKERFSLILESASTNQTSMYLCASSLRQVDYEQYFGPGTRLTVT.

The CDR3 region is CASSVDRDQPQHF. In DNA form, the CDR3 reads TGTGCCAGCAGCGTCGACAGGGATCAGCCCCAGCATTTT. The chain recombines TRBV11-2 with TRBJ1-5; TRBD1 matches at 7 bases. The V gene end was trimmed by 5 bases and the J gene end by 5 bases; junction bases not matched to a gene: 3. Per germline, CDR1 SGHAT and CDR2 FQNNGV. The CDR3 consists of 13 residues.

The CDR3 protein is CASKFDGGVDTQYF. CDR3 sequence (DNA): TGCGCCAGCAAGTTTGACGGGGGGGTAGATACGCAGTATTTT. V usage is TRBV10-2 and J usage is TRBJ2-3; 8 nucleotides align to TRBD2. The germline V gene has CDR1 WSHSY and CDR2 SAAADI. The ends lost 7 bases at V and 5 bases at J; junction bases unmatched: 8. The CDR3 contains 14 residues.

The chain employs TRBV5-5 and TRBJ2-2; a possible D gene is TRBD1 (5 bases). The CDR3 runs to 14 residues. The ends were cut back, 1 base at V and 7 bases at J, with 11 bases in the middle. Germline V lookup: CDR1 SGHKS, CDR2 YYEKEE (reference sequence). The CDR3 nucleotides are TGTGCCAGCAGCTTGACTGGGGCTAGCGGGGAGCTGTTTTTT. Its translation: CASSLTGASGELFF.

The chain couples TRBV7-6 to TRBJ2-5; 10 nucleotides agree with TRBD1. Germline lookup yields CDR1 SGHVS and CDR2 FNYEAQ. This CDR3 is 13 amino acids long. Trimming removed 5 bases from V and 4 bases from J; junction bases left unmatched: 1. As DNA, the CDR3 is TGTGCCAGCAGCAGGACAGGGGGAGAGACCCAGTACTTC. It codes for CASSRTGGETQYF. Supplemented by reference TRBV7-6 and TRBJ2-5, the full variable domain reads GAGVSQSPRYKVTKRGQDVALRCDPISGHVSLYWYRQALGQGPEFLTYFNYEAQQDKSGLPNDRFSAERPEGSISTLTIQRTEQRDSAMYRCASSRTGGETQYFGPGTRLLVL.

The chain joins TRBV27 to TRBJ1-5, with D maybe TRBD1 (5 bases). Looked up from germline, CDR1 is MNHEY and CDR2 is SMNVEV (reference sequence). The V end was cut by 6 bases, the J end by 1 base, with 13 bases between. This CDR3 comprises 15 residues. The CDR3 coding sequence is TGTGCCAGCAGCTTAAGGGGTTTCAGCAATCAGCCCCAGCATTTT. Residues: CASSLRGFSNQPQHF.

The chain recombines TRBV5-1 with TRBJ2-5; weak D call: TRBD2 (5 bases). CDR1 is SGHRS, CDR2 YFSETQ, per germline. The CDR3 runs to 12 residues. Trimming removed 4 bases from V and 4 bases from J, with 8 bases in between. DNA for the CDR3: TGCGCCAGCAGCGAGGGCCGAGAGACCCAGTACTTC. It translates to CASSEGRETQYF.

The rearrangement links TRBV27 to TRBJ1-4; tentatively, D is TRBD1 (6 bases). The CDR3 sequence is 18 residues long. From germline, CDR1 is MNHEY and CDR2 SMNVEV (reference sequence). V shed 3 bases and J shed 8 bases, with 25 bases lying between them. The CDR3 region has the DNA TGTGCCAGCAGTTTGCCTAAACAAAAACAGGGTGACCAGGAAAAACTGTTTTTT. This gives the protein CASSLPKQKQGDQEKLFF.

This clone has a single count. The chain couples TRBV9 to TRBJ2-5, with TRBD2 identical over 8 bases. The CDR3 is 15 residues long. From germline, CDR1 is SGDLS and CDR2 YYNGEE. Unmatched junction bases numbered 1, after V lost 0 bases and J lost 0 bases. CDR3 in amino acids: CASSVGGGYQETQYF. CDR3 DNA sequence: TGTGCCAGCAGCGTAGGCGGGGGGTACCAAGAGACCCAGTACTTC.

The chain combines TRBV5-1 with TRBJ1-1; maybe TRBD1 (6 bases). Germline-derived CDR1 and CDR2 are SGHRS and YFSETQ. Between the trimmed V and J ends, which lost 2 bases and 3 bases, there was a span of 14 bases. The CDR3 contains 15 residues. The CDR3 protein is CASSLQAPGDTEAFF. CDR3 in DNA: TGCGCCAGCAGCTTACAGGCTCCAGGGGACACTGAAGCTTTCTTT.

CDR3 DNA: TGTGCCAGCAGCTCTCAGTGGGGCAGGGGGCTTTCGAGCACTGAAGCTTTCTTT. This encodes CASSSQWGRGLSSTEAFF. The chain couples TRBV5-5 to TRBJ1-1; 8 bases map to TRBD1. This CDR3 contains 18 residues. Germline trimming cut 3 bases from V and 4 bases from J; bases unmatched to any gene: 17. The V gene's germline CDR1 is SGHKS and CDR2 YYEKEE (reference sequence).

The rearrangement links TRBV18 to TRBJ1-5; D may be TRBD1 (5 bases). V was cut by 3 bases and J by 3 bases, with 6 bases left in between. The CDR3 loop spans 13 amino acids. CDR1 and CDR2 (germline): KGHSH, LQKENI. The CDR3 spells CASSPGLNQPQHF. Here the CDR3 DNA reads TGTGCCAGCTCACCGGGACTCAATCAGCCCCAGCATTTT.

V usage is TRBV19 and J usage is TRBJ2-2, with D possibly TRBD1 on 5 matching bases. Trimming cost V 6 bases and J 1 base, with 9 bases left between them. The CDR3 contains 14 residues. Germline V gene lookup returns CDR1 LNHDA and CDR2 SQIVND (reference sequence). The CDR3: CASSGRVNTGELFF. The CDR3 DNA sequence: TGTGCCAGTAGCGGCAGGGTGAACACCGGGGAGCTGTTTTTT.

The chain has TRBV3-1 (or the pseudogene TRBV3-2) and TRBJ1-2, with unresolved D. Germline V CDR1 and CDR2: LGHDT, YNNKEL (reference sequence). The ends were cut back, 5 bases at V and 8 bases at J, with 21 bases in the middle. CDR3 length: 15 amino acids. Written as DNA, the CDR3 is TGTGCCAGCAGCGCTAGTGACTTCCCAGAACGGGGCTACACCTTC. Its translation is CASSASDFPERGYTF.